This T cell receptor beta chain comes out of a study of T cells after yellow fever vaccination. This clonotype turned up a few times. The antigen is unknown. Overall study findings and caveats: Post-booster repertoires contained most primary-vaccination clones again (about 95% CD4, about 90% CD8). It was a weaker secondary response, yet one that peaked faster, at day 5 versus 15. High-abundance clonotypes from the bulk population could contaminate FACS-sorted repertoires.

CDR3 length: 14 residues. Germline CDR1 and CDR2: LGHNA and YNFKEQ. The V end lost 6 bases, the J end lost 4 bases, and 12 bases lay between the germline ends. Production of TCR cDNA was by 5'RACE template switching, which also added a universal primer site and UMIs. In TCRdb, the 5' RACE reads were re-called with MiXCR into one record per CDR3 protein. The sample holds approximately 300,000 distinct CDR3 sequences, over 8.5% seen once. The starting material was CD4+ T cells sorted from PBMCs, obtained 45 days after the yellow fever booster vaccination. The rearrangement links TRBV4-2 to TRBJ1-4; D not certain. The source of this sequence is a man in his late teens or twenties who received the YFV17D yellow fever vaccine. This CDR3 is CASRGRRGNEKLFF. The CDR3 DNA is TGTGCCAGCAGGGGCAGGCGGGGTAATGAAAAACTGTTTTTT.